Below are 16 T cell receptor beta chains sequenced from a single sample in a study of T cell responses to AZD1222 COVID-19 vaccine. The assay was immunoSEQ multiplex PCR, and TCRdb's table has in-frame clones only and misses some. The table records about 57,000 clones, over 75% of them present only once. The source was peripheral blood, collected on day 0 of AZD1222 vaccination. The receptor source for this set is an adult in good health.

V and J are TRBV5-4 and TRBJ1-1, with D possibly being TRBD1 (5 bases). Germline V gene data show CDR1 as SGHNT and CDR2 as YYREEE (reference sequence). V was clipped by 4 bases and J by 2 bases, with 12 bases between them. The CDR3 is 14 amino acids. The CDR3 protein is CASSETGGNTEAFF. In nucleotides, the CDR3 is TGTGCCAGCAGCGAAACAGGAGGTAACACTGAAGCTTTCTTT.

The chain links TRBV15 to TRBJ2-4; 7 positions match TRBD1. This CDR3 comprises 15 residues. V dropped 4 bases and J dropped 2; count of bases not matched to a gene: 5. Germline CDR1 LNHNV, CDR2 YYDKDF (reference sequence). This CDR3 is CATSNRGGTKNIQYF. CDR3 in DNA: TGTGCCACCAGCAACAGGGGTGGGACCAAAAACATTCAGTACTTC.

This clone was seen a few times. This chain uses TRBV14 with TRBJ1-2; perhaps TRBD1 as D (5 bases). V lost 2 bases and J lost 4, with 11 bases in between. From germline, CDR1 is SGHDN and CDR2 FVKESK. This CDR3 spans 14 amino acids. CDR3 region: CASSQNQGPYGYTF. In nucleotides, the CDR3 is TGTGCCAGCAGCCAAAACCAGGGCCCCTATGGCTACACCTTC.

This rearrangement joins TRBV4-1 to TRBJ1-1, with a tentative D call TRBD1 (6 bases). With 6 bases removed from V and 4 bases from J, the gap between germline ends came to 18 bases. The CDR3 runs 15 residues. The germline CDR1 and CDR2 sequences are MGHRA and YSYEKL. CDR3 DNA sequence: TGCGCCAGCAGTTATAAGGGGGGTACAAGCACTGAAGCTTTCTTT. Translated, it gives CASSYKGGTSTEAFF.

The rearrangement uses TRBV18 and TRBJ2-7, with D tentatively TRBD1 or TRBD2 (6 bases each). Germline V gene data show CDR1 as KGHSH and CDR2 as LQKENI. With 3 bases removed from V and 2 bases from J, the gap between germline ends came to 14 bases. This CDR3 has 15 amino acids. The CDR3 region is CASSPGMGGTYEQYF. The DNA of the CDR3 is TGTGCCAGCTCACCCGGGATGGGGGGCACCTACGAGCAGTACTTC.

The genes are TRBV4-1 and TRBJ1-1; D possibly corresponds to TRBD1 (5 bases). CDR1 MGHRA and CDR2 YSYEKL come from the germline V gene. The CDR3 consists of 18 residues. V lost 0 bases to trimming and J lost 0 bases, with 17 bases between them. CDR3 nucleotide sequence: TGCGCCAGCAGCCAAGAGATGGTGCCAGGGACCATGAACACTGAAGCTTTCTTT. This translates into CASSQEMVPGTMNTEAFF.

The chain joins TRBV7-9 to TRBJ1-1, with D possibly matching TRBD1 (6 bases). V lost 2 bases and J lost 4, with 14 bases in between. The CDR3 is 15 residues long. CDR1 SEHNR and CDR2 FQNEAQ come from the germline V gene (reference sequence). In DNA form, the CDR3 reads TGTGCCAGCAGCTTATCGAGGACAGCAAGCACTGAAGCTTTCTTT. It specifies CASSLSRTASTEAFF.

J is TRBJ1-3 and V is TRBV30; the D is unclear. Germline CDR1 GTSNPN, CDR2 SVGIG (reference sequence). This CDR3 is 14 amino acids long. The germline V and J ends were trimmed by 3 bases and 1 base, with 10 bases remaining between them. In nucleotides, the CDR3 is TGTGCCTGGAGAGTCAGCCTTTCTGGAAACACCATATATTTT. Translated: CAWRVSLSGNTIYF.

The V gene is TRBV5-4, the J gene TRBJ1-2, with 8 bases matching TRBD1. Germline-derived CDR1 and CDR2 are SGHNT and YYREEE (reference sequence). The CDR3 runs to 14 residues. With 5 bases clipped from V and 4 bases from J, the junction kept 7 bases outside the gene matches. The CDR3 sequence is CASRQGAGGYGYTF. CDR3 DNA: TGTGCCAGCAGGCAGGGGGCTGGAGGCTATGGCTACACCTTC. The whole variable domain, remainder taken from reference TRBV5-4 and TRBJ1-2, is ETGVTQSPTHLIKTRGQQVTLRCSSQSGHNTVSWYQQALGQGPQFIFQYYREEENGRGNFPPRFSGLQFPNYSSELNVNALELDDSALYLCASRQGAGGYGYTFGSGTRLTVV.

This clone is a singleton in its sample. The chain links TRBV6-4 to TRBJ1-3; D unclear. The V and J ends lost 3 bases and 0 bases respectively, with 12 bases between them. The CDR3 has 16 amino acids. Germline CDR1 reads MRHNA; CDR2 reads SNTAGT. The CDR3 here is CASSENGGISGNTIYF. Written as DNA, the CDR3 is TGTGCCAGCAGTGAGAATGGAGGAATCTCTGGAAACACCATATATTTT.

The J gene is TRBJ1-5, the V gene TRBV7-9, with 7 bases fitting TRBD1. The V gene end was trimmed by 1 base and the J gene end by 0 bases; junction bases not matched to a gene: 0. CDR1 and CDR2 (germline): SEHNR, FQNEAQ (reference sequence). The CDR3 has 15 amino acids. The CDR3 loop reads CASSLGDSSNQPQHF. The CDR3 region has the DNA TGTGCCAGCAGCTTAGGGGACAGTAGCAATCAGCCCCAGCATTTT. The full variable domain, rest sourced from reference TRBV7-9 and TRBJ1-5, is DTGVSQNPRHKITKRGQNVTFRCDPISEHNRLYWYRQTLGQGPEFLTYFQNEAQLEKSRLLSDRFSAERPKGSFSTLEIQRTEQGDSAMYLCASSLGDSSNQPQHFGDGTRLSIL.

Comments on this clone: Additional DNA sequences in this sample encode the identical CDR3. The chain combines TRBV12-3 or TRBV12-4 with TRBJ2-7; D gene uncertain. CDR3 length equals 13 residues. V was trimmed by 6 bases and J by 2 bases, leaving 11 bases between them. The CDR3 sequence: CASSLALTYEQYF. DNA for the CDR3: TGTGCCAGCAGCTTGGCGCTTACCTACGAGCAGTACTTC.

The CDR3 region is CSVEQPNYGYTF. The CDR3 nucleotides are TGCAGCGTTGAACAGCCTAACTATGGCTACACCTTC. The chain carries TRBV29-1 and TRBJ1-2; D is unresolved. The germline CDR1 and CDR2 sequences are SQVTM and ANQGSEA. The V gene lost 2 bases and the J gene lost 0 bases, with 4 bases spanning the gap. This CDR3 contains 12 residues.

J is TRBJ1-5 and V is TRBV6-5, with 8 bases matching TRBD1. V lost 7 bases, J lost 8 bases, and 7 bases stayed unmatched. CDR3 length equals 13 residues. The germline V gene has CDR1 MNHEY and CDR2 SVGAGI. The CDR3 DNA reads TGTGCCAGCAATAGACAGGGGACGGAGCCCCAGCATTTT. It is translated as CASNRQGTEPQHF.

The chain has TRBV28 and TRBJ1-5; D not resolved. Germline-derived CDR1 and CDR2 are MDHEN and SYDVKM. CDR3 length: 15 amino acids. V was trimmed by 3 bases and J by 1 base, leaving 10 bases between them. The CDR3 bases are TGTGCCAGCAGTTTTGGGTTCTCGAGCAATCAGCCCCAGCATTTT. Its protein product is CASSFGFSSNQPQHF.

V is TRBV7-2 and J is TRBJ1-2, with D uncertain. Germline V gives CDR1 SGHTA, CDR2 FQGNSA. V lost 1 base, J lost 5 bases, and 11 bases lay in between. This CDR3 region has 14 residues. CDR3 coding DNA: TGTGCCAGCAGCTTAGGGGAAATCGGATATGGCTACACCTTC. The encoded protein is CASSLGEIGYGYTF.